This T cell receptor (beta chain) appears in the sequencing data of a study of neurological immune-mediated disorders. From 15-18 subjects, every sequencing run obtained over 160 million TCR-beta sequences. TCRdb itself ran the 5' RACE reads through MiXCR, one entry per CDR3 protein. The table shows 30,000 to 40,000 distinct CDR3 sequences, with 8.5% to 14% occurring only once. Regarding time point: technical triplicate 1. This clonotype occurred many times. CDR1 and CDR2 (germline): MNHEY, SMNVEV (reference sequence). CDR3 length: 14 residues. Between the trimmed V and J ends, which lost 7 bases and 2 bases, there was a span of 15 bases.

This clonotype originated in a man in his sixties with HTLV-1-associated myelopathy (HAM/TSP). The chain carries TRBV27 and TRBJ2-7; D not certain. The sample comprised PBMCs. The CDR3 reads CASMSPGRPYEQYF. The DNA of the CDR3 is TGTGCCAGCATGTCCCCAGGCCGTCCCTACGAGCAGTACTTC.